The T cell receptor (beta chain) described here comes from a study of long-term antiretroviral therapy in people with HIV. General study points: Control repertoires displayed wider CDR3 length ranges than the HIV repertoires.

Points on this clone: Antigen: not known.

Trimming took 1 base from V and 3 from J; bases not matched to a gene: 3. Germline V gives CDR1 LGHNA, CDR2 YSLEER. The CDR3 is 14 amino acids. The assay, immunoSEQ v3.0, was run at survey level. Produced via immunoSEQ multiplex PCR; TCRdb's table is partial and in-frame only. The sample comprises roughly 28,000 clones, 95% of which are singletons, and approximately 3% rests with the top ten. The chain uses TRBV4-3 and TRBJ2-7; 7 bases align to TRBD2. The sample in question was unsorted PBMCs, obtained 5.3 years after starting antiretroviral therapy. The receptor was isolated from a man in his forties or fifties with HIV. CDR3 nucleotides: TGCGCCAGCAGCCAAGCCCGGGGGGACTACGAGCAGTACTTC. Its protein is CASSQARGDYEQYF.